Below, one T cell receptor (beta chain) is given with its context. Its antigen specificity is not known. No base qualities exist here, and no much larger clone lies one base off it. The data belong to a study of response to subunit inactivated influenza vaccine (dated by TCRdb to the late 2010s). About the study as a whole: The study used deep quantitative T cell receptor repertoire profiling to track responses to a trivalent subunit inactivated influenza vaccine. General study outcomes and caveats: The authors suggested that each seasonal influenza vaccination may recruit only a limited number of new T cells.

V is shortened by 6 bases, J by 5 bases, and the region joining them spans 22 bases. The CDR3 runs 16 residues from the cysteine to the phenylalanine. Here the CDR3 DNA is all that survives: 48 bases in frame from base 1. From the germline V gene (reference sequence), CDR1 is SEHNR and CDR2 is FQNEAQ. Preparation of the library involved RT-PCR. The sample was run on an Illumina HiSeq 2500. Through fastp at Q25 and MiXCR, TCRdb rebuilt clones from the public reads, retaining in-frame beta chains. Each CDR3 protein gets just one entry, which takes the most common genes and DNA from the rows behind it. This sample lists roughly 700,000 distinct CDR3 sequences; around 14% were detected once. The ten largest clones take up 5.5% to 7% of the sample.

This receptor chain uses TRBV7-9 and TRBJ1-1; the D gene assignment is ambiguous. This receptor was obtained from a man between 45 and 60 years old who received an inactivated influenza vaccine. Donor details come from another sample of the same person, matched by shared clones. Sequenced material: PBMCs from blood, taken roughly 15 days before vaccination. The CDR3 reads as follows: CASSYPFEGPRTEAFF. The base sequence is TGTGCCAGCAGTTACCCATTCGAGGGCCCGAGAACTGAAGCTTTCTTT.